These 2 T cell receptor beta chains share one sample of origin, sequenced in a study of post-analysis software for immune sequencing data (dated by TCRdb to the mid-2010s). Libraries were built with PCR. The sequencing machine was an Illumina HiSeq 2500. Unique molecular identifiers were incorporated into TCR beta cDNA libraries to reduce PCR and sequencing biases. Using fastp at Q25 and MiXCR, TCRdb reprocessed the public reads and kept productive beta chains. Rows with a matching CDR3 protein are joined into one entry that keeps the most common DNA and genes. This sample holds 150,000 or so distinct CDR3 sequences; under 40% were observed only once. The ten largest clones represent under 30% of the sample. What the time point label conveys for this sample: second blood draw from one MS patient after hematopoietic stem cell transplantation. Sequencing was performed on blood, taken after autologous hematopoietic stem cell transplantation. These receptors came from a girl aged 5-17 years with multiple sclerosis. Donor details come from another sample of the same person, matched by shared clones.

The chain couples TRBV5-1 to TRBJ2-1; tentative D call: TRBD2 (6 bases). The length of the CDR3 is 13 residues. Looked up from germline, CDR1 is SGHRS and CDR2 is YFSETQ. Trimming took off 4 bases at V and 5 bases at J, with 10 bases between the two ends. The CDR3 coding sequence is TGCGCCAGCAGCCAGACTAGGAACAATGAGCAGTTCTTC. Translation: CASSQTRNNEQFF.

This clonotype turned up a few times. V is TRBV29-1 and J is TRBJ2-3; D might be TRBD2 (5 bases). V lost 2 bases and J lost 0, with 18 bases in between. The CDR3 runs to 17 residues. Germline V gene sequence: CDR1 SQVTM, CDR2 ANQGSEA. This CDR3 is CSVERFELASSTDTQYF. The CDR3 region has the DNA TGCAGCGTTGAAAGGTTTGAGCTAGCTTCGAGCACAGATACGCAGTATTTT.